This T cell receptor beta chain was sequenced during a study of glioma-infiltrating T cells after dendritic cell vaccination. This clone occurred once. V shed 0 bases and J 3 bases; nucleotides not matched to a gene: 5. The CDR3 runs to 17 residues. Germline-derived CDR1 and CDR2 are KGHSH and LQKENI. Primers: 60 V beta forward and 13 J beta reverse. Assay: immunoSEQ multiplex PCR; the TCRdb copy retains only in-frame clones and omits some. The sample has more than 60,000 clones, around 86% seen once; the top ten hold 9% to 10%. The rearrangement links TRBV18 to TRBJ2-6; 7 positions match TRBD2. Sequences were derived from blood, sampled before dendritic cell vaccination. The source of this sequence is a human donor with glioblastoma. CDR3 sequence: CASSPPTSVYGANVLTF. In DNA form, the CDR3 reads TGTGCCAGCTCACCACCCACTAGCGTTTATGGGGCCAACGTCCTGACTTTC.